This entry features one T cell receptor beta chain sequence. The source of the sample is a study of control samples from healthy donors and cancer patients. Assay used: immunoSEQ multiplex PCR; TCRdb lists only in-frame clones, some missing. Altogether approximately 100,000 clones are present, roughly 92% being singletons, with the ten largest covering approximately 3%. The CDR3 is 17 residues long. Unmatched junction bases numbered 7, after V lost 0 bases and J lost 2 bases. Looked up from germline, CDR1 is MRHNA and CDR2 is SNTAGT. Sequencing was carried out using blood. The sequence derives from a human donor in good health. The donor label of this sample is uncertain. The J gene is TRBJ1-2, the V gene TRBV6-4; TRBD1 matches 9 bases. In DNA form, the CDR3 reads TGTGCCAGCAGTGACTCAGGAGGGGGACAGGGAAACTATGGCTACACCTTC. Its protein is CASSDSGGGQGNYGYTF.